The T cell receptor (beta chain) described here comes from a study of PD-1 blockade in classical Hodgkin lymphoma. Profiled with immunoSEQ multiplex PCR; TCRdb holds only in-frame clones, not every one. The sample carries more than 75,000 clones, approximately 94% recorded once. Time point defined: cycle 4 day 1 (C4D1), after six to seven weeks of nivolumab. Exposure to brentuximab vedotin varied, and each patient had relapsed following autologous stem cell transplantation. Germline values: CDR1 LNHDA, CDR2 SQIVND (reference sequence). The CDR3 runs to 16 residues. Trimming cost V 3 bases and J 7 bases; bases outside gene matches: 8. This clone has only one observation.

The V gene is TRBV19, the J gene TRBJ2-1, with 11 bases lining up with TRBD2. The TCR comes from a human donor with classical Hodgkin lymphoma. This specimen consisted of peripheral blood mononuclear cells (PBMCs), obtained before the fourth cycle of nivolumab. CDR3 residues: CASSIGLAGGVNEQFF. For the CDR3, the DNA is TGTGCCAGTAGTATTGGGCTAGCGGGAGGTGTGAATGAGCAGTTCTTC. Full variable domain (rest looked up from reference TRBV19 and TRBJ2-1): DGGITQSPKYLFRKEGQNVTLSCEQNLNHDAMYWYRQDPGQGLRLIYYSQIVNDFQKGDIAEGYSVSREKKESFPLTVTSAQKNPTAFYLCASSIGLAGGVNEQFFGPGTRLTVL.